These 10 T cell receptor beta chains were sequenced from one sample in a study of blood T cell repertoires in COVID-19. Repertoires were generated with immunoSEQ multiplex PCR, while TCRdb's copy carries only in-frame clones and drops some. Of roughly 200,000 clones in the sample, 70% to 90% are singletons; the top ten hold around 4.9%. Sequencing was done on a sample of peripheral blood. These receptors were taken from an elderly woman with acute or convalescent COVID-19.

The chain joins TRBV7-2 to TRBJ2-2; a possible D gene is TRBD2 (6 bases). V was clipped by 3 bases and J by 3 bases, with 11 bases between them. There are 15 residues in the CDR3. Germline V gene lookup returns CDR1 SGHTA and CDR2 FQGNSA. The CDR3 reads CASSFGGADTGELFF. The CDR3 nucleotides read TGTGCCAGCAGCTTCGGGGGTGCGGACACCGGGGAGCTGTTTTTT.

This chain joins TRBV4-1 and TRBJ2-7; no firm D call. The CDR3 is made up of 13 amino acids. The germline CDR1 and CDR2 sequences are MGHRA and YSYEKL. V shed 0 bases and J shed 0 bases, with 3 bases lying between them. CDR3 nucleotide sequence: TGCGCCAGCAGCCAAGAGGCCTCCTACGAGCAGTACTTC. Translated, it gives CASSQEASYEQYF.

The chain recombines TRBV10-3 with TRBJ2-1, with D possibly TRBD1 on 6 matching bases. Trimming removed 7 bases at V and 0 bases at J, with 10 bases between. This CDR3 has 14 amino acids. CDR1 is ENHRY and CDR2 is SYGVKD in the germline V gene. The chain's CDR3 is CAIIRGSSYNEQFF. DNA of the CDR3: TGTGCCATCATTAGGGGGAGCTCCTACAATGAGCAGTTCTTC.

This chain links TRBV11-2 with TRBJ1-1; D gene uncertain. V lost 3 bases to trimming and J lost 0 bases, with 5 bases between them. CDR1 is SGHAT and CDR2 is FQNNGV in the germline V gene. The CDR3 totals 13 residues. CDR3 in amino acids: CASSFGLNTEAFF. As DNA, the CDR3 is TGTGCCAGCAGCTTTGGCCTGAACACTGAAGCTTTCTTT. The full variable domain, with the rest looked up from reference TRBV11-2 and TRBJ1-1, is EAGVAQSPRYKIIEKRQSVAFWCNPISGHATLYWYQQILGQGPKLLIQFQNNGVVDDSQLPKDRFSAERLKGVDSTLKIQPAKLEDSAVYLCASSFGLNTEAFFGQGTRLTVV.

This clone was observed a few times. The chain couples TRBV2 to TRBJ1-2; D is unresolved. In germline, CDR1 is SNHLY, CDR2 FYNNEI. CDR3 size: 15 residues. The V and J ends lost 2 bases and 6 bases respectively, with 16 bases between them. The CDR3 spells CASSEPGRLGDGYTF. CDR3 in DNA: TGTGCCAGCAGTGAACCAGGCAGGCTGGGCGATGGCTACACCTTC.

The V and J genes are TRBV19 and TRBJ1-5; 8 bases are shared with TRBD1. Germline V gene sequence: CDR1 LNHDA, CDR2 SQIVND (reference sequence). The CDR3 is made up of 13 amino acids. Trimming at V came to 8 bases and at J to 2 bases, leaving 2 bases not matched to a gene. CDR3 amino acids: CASRGQGNQPQHF. The CDR3 coding sequence is TGTGCCAGTCGGGGACAGGGCAATCAGCCCCAGCATTTT.

V is TRBV28 and J is TRBJ1-3; D is perhaps TRBD1 (5 bases). V lost 2 bases to trimming and J lost 4 bases, with 21 bases between them. The CDR3 sequence is 18 residues long. CDR1 is MDHEN and CDR2 is SYDVKM in the germline V gene. The CDR3 protein is CASSLVRVKSYTGNTIYF. Written as DNA, the CDR3 is TGTGCCAGCAGTTTAGTCAGGGTGAAGTCTTATACCGGAAACACCATATATTTT.

The V and J genes are TRBV29-1 and TRBJ1-1; 7 bases fit TRBD1. V shed 6 bases and J 3 bases; nucleotides not matched to a gene: 1. In germline, CDR1 is SQVTM, CDR2 ANQGSEA. The CDR3 runs to 11 residues. The CDR3 coding sequence is TGCAGCGTGACAGGGTACACTGAAGCTTTCTTT. Amino acids: CSVTGYTEAFF.

This chain uses TRBV28 with TRBJ1-2; D uncertain. V was cut by 4 bases and J by 4 bases, with 10 bases left in between. The CDR3 totals 13 residues. Germline V gene sequence: CDR1 MDHEN, CDR2 SYDVKM. CDR3 protein: CASSSERLYGYTF. CDR3 nucleotides: TGTGCCAGCAGTTCGGAGAGGCTCTATGGCTACACCTTC.

The CDR3 protein is CASSDGENAGNTIYF. The CDR3 DNA reads TGTGCCAGCAGTGACGGGGAGAATGCTGGAAACACCATATATTTT. The chain uses TRBV2 and TRBJ1-3; D gene unclear. The CDR3 covers 15 residues. The V gene's germline CDR1 is SNHLY and CDR2 FYNNEI. The V and J ends lost 3 bases and 2 bases respectively, with 11 bases between them.